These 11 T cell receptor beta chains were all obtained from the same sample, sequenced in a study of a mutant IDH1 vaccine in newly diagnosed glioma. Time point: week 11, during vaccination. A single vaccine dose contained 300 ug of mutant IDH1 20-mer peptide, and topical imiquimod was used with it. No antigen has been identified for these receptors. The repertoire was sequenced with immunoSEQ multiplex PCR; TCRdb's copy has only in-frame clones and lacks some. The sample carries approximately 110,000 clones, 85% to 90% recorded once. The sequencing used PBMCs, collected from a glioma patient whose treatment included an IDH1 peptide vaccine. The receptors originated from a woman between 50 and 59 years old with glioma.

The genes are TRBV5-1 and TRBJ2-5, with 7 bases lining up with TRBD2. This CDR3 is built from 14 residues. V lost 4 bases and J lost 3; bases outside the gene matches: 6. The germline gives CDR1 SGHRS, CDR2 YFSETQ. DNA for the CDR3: TGCGCCAGCAGCATCGTCACTAGCGAAGAGACCCAGTACTTC. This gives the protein CASSIVTSEETQYF. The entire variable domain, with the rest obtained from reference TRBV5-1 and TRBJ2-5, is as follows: KAGVTQTPRYLIKTRGQQVTLSCSPISGHRSVSWYQQTPGQGLQFLFEYFSETQRNKGNFPGRFSGRQFSNSRSEMNVSTLELGDSALYLCASSIVTSEETQYFGPGTRLLVL.

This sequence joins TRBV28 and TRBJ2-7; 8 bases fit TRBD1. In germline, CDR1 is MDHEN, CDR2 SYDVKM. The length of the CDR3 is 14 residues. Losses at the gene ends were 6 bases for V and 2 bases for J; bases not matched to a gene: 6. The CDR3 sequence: CASSRTGLPYEQYF. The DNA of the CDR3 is TGTGCCAGCAGCCGGACAGGGTTACCCTACGAGCAGTACTTC.

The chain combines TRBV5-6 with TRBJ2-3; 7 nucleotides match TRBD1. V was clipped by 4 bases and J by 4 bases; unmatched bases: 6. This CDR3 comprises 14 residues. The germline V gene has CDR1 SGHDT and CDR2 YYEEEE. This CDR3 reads CASSQGDRADTQYF. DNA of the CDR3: TGTGCCAGCAGCCAGGGGGATAGAGCAGATACGCAGTATTTT. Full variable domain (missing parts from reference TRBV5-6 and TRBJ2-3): DAGVTQSPTHLIKTRGQQVTLRCSPKSGHDTVSWYQQALGQGPQFIFQYYEEEERQRGNFPDRFSGHQFPNYSSELNVNALLLGDSALYLCASSQGDRADTQYFGPGTRLTVL.

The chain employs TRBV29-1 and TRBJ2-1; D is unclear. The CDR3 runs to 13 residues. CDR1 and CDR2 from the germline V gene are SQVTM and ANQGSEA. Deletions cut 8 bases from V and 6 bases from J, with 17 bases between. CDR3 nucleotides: TGCAGCACAAGAAGGTGGGCCGCCAATGAGCAGTTCTTC. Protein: CSTRRWAANEQFF.

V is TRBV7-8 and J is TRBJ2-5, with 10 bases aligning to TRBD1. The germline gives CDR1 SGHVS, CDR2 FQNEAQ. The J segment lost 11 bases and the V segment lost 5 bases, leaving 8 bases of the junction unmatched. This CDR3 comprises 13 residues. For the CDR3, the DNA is TGTGCCAGCAGCGCGACAGGGGGCTTCGCGCAGTACTTC. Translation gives CASSATGGFAQYF.

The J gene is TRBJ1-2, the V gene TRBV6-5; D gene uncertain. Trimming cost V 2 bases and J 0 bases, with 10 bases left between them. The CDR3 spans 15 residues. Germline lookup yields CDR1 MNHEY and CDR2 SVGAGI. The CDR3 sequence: CASSYGIEPNYGYTF. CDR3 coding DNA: TGTGCCAGCAGTTACGGGATCGAGCCTAACTATGGCTACACCTTC.

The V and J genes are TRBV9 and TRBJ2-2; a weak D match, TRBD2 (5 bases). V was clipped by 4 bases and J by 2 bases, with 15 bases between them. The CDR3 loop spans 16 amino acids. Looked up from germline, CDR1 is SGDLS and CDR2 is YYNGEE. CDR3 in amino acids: CASSPGRRGNTGELFF. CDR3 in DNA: TGTGCCAGCAGCCCAGGCAGACGGGGAAACACCGGGGAGCTGTTTTTT.

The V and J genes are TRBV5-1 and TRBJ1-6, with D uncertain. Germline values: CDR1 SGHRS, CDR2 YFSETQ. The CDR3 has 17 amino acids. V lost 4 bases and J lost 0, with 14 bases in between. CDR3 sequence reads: CASSPSVSSSYNSPLHF. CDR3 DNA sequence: TGCGCCAGCAGCCCGTCCGTTAGTAGCTCCTATAATTCACCCCTCCACTTT.

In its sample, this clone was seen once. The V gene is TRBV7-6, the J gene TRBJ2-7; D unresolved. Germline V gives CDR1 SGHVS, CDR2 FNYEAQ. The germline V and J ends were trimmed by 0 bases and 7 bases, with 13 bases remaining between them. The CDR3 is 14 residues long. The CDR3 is CASSLASAFVEQYF. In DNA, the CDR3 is TGTGCCAGCAGCTTAGCGTCGGCCTTTGTGGAGCAGTACTTC.

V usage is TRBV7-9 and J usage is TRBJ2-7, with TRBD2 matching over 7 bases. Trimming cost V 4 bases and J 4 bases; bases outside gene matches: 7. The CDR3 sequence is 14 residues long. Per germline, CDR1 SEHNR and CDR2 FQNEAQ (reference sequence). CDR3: CASSSGGLLYEQYF. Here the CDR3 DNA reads TGTGCCAGCAGCTCGGGGGGACTGCTTTACGAGCAGTACTTC.

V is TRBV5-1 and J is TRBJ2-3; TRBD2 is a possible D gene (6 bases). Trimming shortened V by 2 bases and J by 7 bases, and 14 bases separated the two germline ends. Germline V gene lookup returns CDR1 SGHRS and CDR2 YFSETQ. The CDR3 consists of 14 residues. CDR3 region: CASSLMSSVYTQYF. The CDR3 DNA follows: TGCGCCAGCAGCTTAATGTCTAGCGTCTATACGCAGTATTTT. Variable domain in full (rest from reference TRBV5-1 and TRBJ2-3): KAGVTQTPRYLIKTRGQQVTLSCSPISGHRSVSWYQQTPGQGLQFLFEYFSETQRNKGNFPGRFSGRQFSNSRSEMNVSTLELGDSALYLCASSLMSSVYTQYFGPGTRLTVL.